This is a list of T cell receptor beta chains from one sample in a study of T cell responses to AZD1222 COVID-19 vaccine. Profiled with immunoSEQ multiplex PCR; TCRdb holds only in-frame clones, not every one. The sample includes over 100,000 clones, under 90% seen only once; the top ten take about 20%. This material consisted of peripheral blood, taken on day 0 of AZD1222 vaccination. The receptors shown here come from an adult in good health. CDR3s include the opening cysteine and the closing phenylalanine or tryptophan. A D gene is named only where the DNA matches it firmly. Some rows mark clone size as missing; the rest say once, few, many or name a class of expanded clone.

d_call j_call v_call clone_size cdr3_aa cdr3_nt
- TRBJ2-2 TRBV28 - CATRSNTGELFF TGTGCCACCCGGAGTAACACCGGGGAGCTGTTTTTT
TRBD1 TRBJ2-2 TRBV7-6 - CASSLRGQGGSNTGELFF TGTGCCAGCAGCTTACGGGGACAGGGGGGCTCGAACACCGGGGAGCTGTTTTTT
TRBD1 TRBJ1-2 TRBV24-1 - CATSDTGGGYGYTF TGTGCCACCAGTGATACAGGGGGCGGCTATGGCTACACCTTC
- TRBJ1-1 TRBV6-5 - CASGRDGEAFF TGTGCCAGCGGTCGGGACGGAGAAGCTTTCTTT
- TRBJ1-1 TRBV28 - CASSSWGSATEAFF TGTGCCAGCAGCTCCTGGGGGAGTGCGACTGAAGCTTTCTTT
- TRBJ2-7 TRBV5-4 - CASSFYEDEQYF TGTGCCAGCAGCTTTTATGAAGACGAGCAGTACTTC
- TRBJ1-1 TRBV6-2/TRBV6-3 - CASSLESMNTEAFF TGTGCCAGCAGTTTGGAGTCGATGAACACTGAAGCTTTCTTT
- TRBJ1-3 TRBV4-3 - CASSQDEAGGAGNTIYF TGCGCCAGCAGCCAAGACGAGGCGGGGGGAGCCGGAAACACCATATATTTT
TRBD1 TRBJ1-3 TRBV7-2 - CASRQTGGGNTIYF TGTGCCAGCAGACAAACAGGGGGTGGAAACACCATATATTTT
TRBD1 TRBJ1-1 TRBV5-4 few CASRLDRGVMSAEAFF TGTGCCAGCAGATTGGACAGGGGGGTAATGAGCGCTGAAGCTTTCTTT
- TRBJ1-1 TRBV7-2 few CASSMRTAMNTEAFF TGTGCCAGCAGCATGAGGACAGCTATGAACACTGAAGCTTTCTTT
- TRBJ1-1 TRBV9 - CASSVDRAGAEAFF TGTGCCAGCAGCGTAGATAGAGCCGGAGCTGAAGCTTTCTTT
- TRBJ1-2 TRBV2 few CASMGQGSRGYTF TGTGCCAGCATGGGCCAGGGCAGTCGTGGCTACACCTTC
TRBD1 TRBJ2-3 TRBV9 - CASSARQGTDTQYF TGTGCCAGCAGCGCAAGACAGGGAACAGATACGCAGTATTTT
- TRBJ2-4 TRBV5-4 - CASSLAPRLGNIQYF TGTGCCAGCAGCTTGGCCCCCCGACTAGGAAACATTCAGTACTTC
TRBD1 TRBJ2-7 TRBV18 - CASSPFDRGYYEQYF TGTGCCAGCTCACCATTTGACAGGGGGTACTACGAGCAGTACTTC
- TRBJ2-7 TRBV5-6 - CASSLGDMYEQYF TGTGCCAGCAGCTTGGGGGACATGTACGAGCAGTACTTC
- TRBJ2-7 TRBV19 once CASSIADEQYF TGTGCCAGTAGTATAGCAGACGAGCAGTACTTC
TRBD1 TRBJ2-7 TRBV10-3 few CAIAGWTTGPRGYEQYF TGTGCCATCGCCGGGTGGACGACAGGGCCTAGGGGCTACGAGCAGTACTTC
- TRBJ1-1 TRBV7-2 - CASSLRQSRGPGTEAFF TGTGCCAGCAGCTTAAGACAATCCCGGGGTCCTGGGACTGAAGCTTTCTTT
- TRBJ2-7 TRBV19 - CASSILDGEQYF TGTGCCAGTAGTATACTAGATGGCGAGCAGTACTTC
- TRBJ2-3 TRBV19 few CASRLTNRGATDTQYF TGTGCCAGTAGGTTGACCAACCGGGGGGCCACAGATACGCAGTATTTT
TRBD1 TRBJ2-2 TRBV6-5 - CASSYSGQTSTGELFF TGTGCCAGCAGTTACTCGGGACAGACTTCCACCGGGGAGCTGTTTTTT
- TRBJ1-6 TRBV30 - CAWSSIDRPVVLLHF TGTGCCTGGAGTTCGATCGACAGGCCTGTTGTCCTCCTCCACTTT
TRBD2 TRBJ2-4 TRBV28 - CASSSSPPRLAGVPSQAAKNIQYF TGTGCCAGCAGTTCCAGCCCCCCCCGACTAGCGGGGGTTCCTAGCCAAGCAGCCAAAAACATTCAGTACTTC
- TRBJ2-1 TRBV7-2 - CASSLRRSTYNEQFF TGTGCCAGCAGCTTAAGAAGATCTACCTACAATGAGCAGTTCTTC
- TRBJ1-5 TRBV18 - CASSPGMGSNQPQHF TGTGCCAGCTCACCCGGTATGGGTAGCAATCAGCCCCAGCATTTT
- TRBJ1-5 TRBV27 - CASRLSGNQPQHF TGTGCCAGCCGACTTTCGGGCAATCAGCCCCAGCATTTT
- TRBJ1-5 TRBV27 - CASSWRGQPQHF TGTGCCAGCAGTTGGCGGGGACAGCCCCAGCATTTT
- TRBJ1-6 TRBV7-2 - CASSLTSRADQGPLHF TGTGCCAGCAGCTTGACCAGCCGGGCCGACCAAGGACCCCTCCACTTT
- TRBJ1-2 TRBV27 - CASSLSGASRTTYGYTF TGTGCCAGCAGTTTATCAGGGGCTTCCCGAACTACCTATGGCTACACCTTC
TRBD1 TRBJ2-7 TRBV2 - CASSELGQGASEQYF TGTGCCAGCAGTGAATTGGGGCAGGGGGCGAGCGAGCAGTACTTC
- TRBJ1-5 TRBV18 - CASSDSPNQPQHF TGTGCCAGCTCAGATTCCCCCAATCAGCCCCAGCATTTT
- TRBJ1-2 TRBV18 - CASSLSDYGYTF TGTGCCAGCTCACTCTCCGATTATGGCTACACCTTC
- TRBJ2-3 TRBV4-1 - CASSQAATRPSADTQYF TGCGCCAGCAGCCAAGCTGCGACTAGACCTTCGGCAGATACGCAGTATTTT
- TRBJ2-1 TRBV5-6 few CASSFEGEQFF TGTGCCAGCAGCTTTGAAGGTGAGCAGTTCTTC
TRBD1 TRBJ1-1 TRBV11-2 - CASSLVGTGGSAEAFF TGTGCCAGCAGCTTAGTAGGGACAGGGGGCTCGGCTGAAGCTTTCTTT
TRBD1 TRBJ1-5 TRBV2 - CASIRDREGNQPQHF TGTGCCAGCATCCGGGACAGGGAGGGCAATCAGCCCCAGCATTTT
- TRBJ1-3 TRBV28 - CASSQSEDTIYF TGTGCCAGCAGCCAATCGGAGGACACCATATATTTT
TRBD1 TRBJ1-5 TRBV10-3 - CATGPTGTGVTYSNQPQHF TGTGCCACCGGCCCGACCGGGACAGGAGTGACGTATAGCAATCAGCCCCAGCATTTT
- TRBJ1-1 TRBV30 - CAWSVWVGAEAFF TGTGCCTGGAGTGTATGGGTCGGGGCTGAAGCTTTCTTT
- TRBJ2-7 TRBV3-1/TRBV3-2 - CASSRRDGSYEQYF TGTGCCAGCAGCCGGCGGGACGGGTCCTACGAGCAGTACTTC
- TRBJ2-7 TRBV28 - CASSLLANYEQYF TGTGCCAGCAGTTTATTGGCAAACTACGAGCAGTACTTC
- TRBJ2-7 TRBV18 - CASSLMNYEQYF TGTGCCAGCTCACTGATGAATTACGAGCAGTACTTC
- TRBJ1-2 TRBV6-5 - CATYLGGVNNYGYTF TGTGCCACCTACCTCGGCGGGGTTAATAACTATGGCTACACCTTC
- TRBJ1-5 TRBV5-1 - CASSFGPSGQPQHF TGCGCCAGCAGCTTTGGCCCAAGTGGTCAGCCCCAGCATTTT
- TRBJ2-7 TRBV7-2 once CASSLDQVYEQYF TGTGCCAGCAGCTTAGACCAGGTCTACGAGCAGTACTTC
- TRBJ1-2 TRBV6-5 - CASLGLYGYTF TGTGCCAGTTTAGGACTCTATGGCTACACCTTC
TRBD2 TRBJ2-1 TRBV28 - CATGPGLAGGLRDNEQFF TGTGCCACTGGGCCCGGACTAGCGGGCGGACTCAGGGACAATGAGCAGTTCTTC
TRBD1 TRBJ2-1 TRBV7-7 - CASSPGTGNINEQFF TGTGCTAGCAGCCCCGGGACAGGAAATATCAATGAGCAGTTCTTC
- TRBJ1-4 TRBV19 - CASSIQGKPIELFF TGTGCCAGTAGTATACAGGGGAAGCCGATAGAACTGTTTTTT
- TRBJ1-6 TRBV4-3 - CASSQVGSSPLHF TGCGCCAGCAGCCAAGTTGGGAGCTCACCCCTCCACTTT